This TCR beta chain comes out of a study of neurological immune-mediated disorders (dated by TCRdb to about 2019). About the investigation overall: Peripheral blood TCR-beta repertoires from patients with HTLV-I-associated myelopathy (HAM/TSP), patients with multiple sclerosis, and healthy controls were compared in the study using UMI-based sequencing. Longitudinal samples, technical triplicates and paired sorted CD4+ and CD8+ T-cell subsets, alongside PBMC samples, were included among the roughly 100 TCR-beta libraries. The cohort was made up of approximately 65 subjects, consisting of roughly 14 HAM/TSP patients, some 34 multiple sclerosis patients and about 20 healthy controls.

Summary of the overall study and its limitations: The highest TCR clonal expansion was observed in HAM/TSP patients, whereas the lowest was observed in MS patients, even when compared with healthy controls. Expanded clones from different subjects shared no identical CDR3 amino acid sequences, which suggests that TCR-beta repertoires were private in all groups.

The sample holds many counts of this clonotype. What antigen it recognizes has not been identified. Base qualities are not recorded, but no much larger clone differs from it by a single base. cDNA synthesis used template-switch 5'RACE with a primer carrying a 10-nucleotide random unique molecular identifier tagging each TCR transcript. Over 180 million TCR-beta sequences, covering 15-18 subjects, were produced in each sequencing run. Total RNA was extracted with the RNeasy kit. Using the KAPA Real-time Library Amplification kit, TCR-beta VDJ regions were amplified with primers for the TCR constant region and the 5'RACE anchor. Sample indexes and Illumina adaptors were added in a first PCR, after which library yield was increased in a second PCR. After Ampure bead purification, the roughly 650 bp TCR product was size-selected on a 2% E-gel SizeSelection system. Library quality was checked on a Bioanalyzer, concentration was measured with Qubit, and libraries were quantified with the Kapa Library Quantification kit before pooling. An Illumina HiSeq 2500 sequenced the libraries paired-end 2 x 150 bp. To increase sequence diversity, about 25-31% phiX was spiked into each library pool. The authors processed their data as follows. Quality-filtered reads were processed with the UMI-based MiGEC pipeline, which removed over 85% of raw TCR sequences during error correction. IMGT germline references were used for aligning VDJ genes, and each clonotype was defined as a unique CDR3 amino acid sequence together with its V-J genes. Clonal expansion, Shannon diversity and CDR3 relatedness were evaluated with VDJtools (CalcPairwiseDistances, ClusterSamples), while phylogenetic trees were built in CLCbio workbench. Clones with at least 8 unique UMIs were defined as expanded, with this threshold being based on coefficient-of-variation modelling across technical triplicates. TCRdb reworked the public reads: Q25 trimming with fastp, MiXCR clone assembly, productive beta chains retained. Rows are combined by CDR3 protein, so each entry shows the most common genes and DNA. These V and J calls rely on TCRdb rather than the paper's analysis. The sample table lists over 11,000 distinct CDR3 sequences, about 9.4% of them with a count of one. The ten biggest clones cover more than 20% of the sample.

Blood bank volunteers in Maryland, USA served as the healthy controls. Libraries from unsorted PBMCs were made from 2 million PBMCs kept in RNAlater at -80 degrees C until RNA extraction. PBMCs were separated from peripheral blood using Ficoll-Hypaque density gradient centrifugation and then cryopreserved in liquid nitrogen. V is cut by 0 bases and J by 2 bases, and the space between the germline ends is 12 bases. The CDR3 goes from the cysteine to the phenylalanine over 16 residues. Just CDR3 DNA is preserved here, 48 bases in frame from base 1. For CDR1 and CDR2, the germline V gene lists MGHRA and YSYEKL.

The TCR originated in a woman aged 40 to 50 in good health. Rearrangement joined TRBV4-1 to TRBJ2-3, with no confident D gene call. Sequencing input: PBMCs. Here the CDR3 is given as CASSQDRILLTDTQYF. The sequenced DNA: TGCGCCAGCAGCCAAGATCGCATTCTTCTCACAGATACGCAGTATTTT.